A selection of T cell receptor beta chains follows, all from one sample in a study of high-grade serous ovarian cancer treatment subgroups. TCRdb's table, derived via immunoSEQ multiplex PCR, lists solely in-frame clones and lacks some. The data hold more than 1,500 clones, with 76% observed a single time. Sequencing used tumor tissue. The receptors stem from a human donor with high-grade serous ovarian cancer. Both conserved end residues are part of each CDR3. Fields, in order: clone size, V gene, J gene, D gene, CDR3 protein, CDR3 DNA. D genes are given only for firm matches. Rows may omit the clone size; those that give it use once, few, many or a size class.

>.|TRBV7-3|TRBJ2-6|TRBD2
CASSMSGGAGANVLTF
TGTGCCAGCAGCATGTCGGGGGGGGCTGGGGCCAACGTCCTGACTTTC
>few|TRBV4-1|TRBJ1-5|.
CASSQDGGMGNQPQHF
TGCGCCAGCAGCCAAGACGGCGGGATGGGCAATCAGCCCCAGCATTTT
>.|TRBV7-8|TRBJ1-2|.
CASSHFRGYGYTF
TGTGCCAGCAGCCACTTCCGGGGCTATGGCTACACCTTC
>few|TRBV29-1|TRBJ2-7|.
CSVGKAGGGDEQYF
TGCAGCGTTGGCAAGGCGGGCGGAGGGGACGAGCAGTACTTC
>.|TRBV9|TRBJ2-5|.
CASSPWTAPQETQYF
TGTGCCAGCAGCCCTTGGACCGCCCCCCAAGAGACCCAGTACTTC
>.|TRBV30|TRBJ1-2|.
CAWSVLGSYGYTF
TGTGCCTGGAGTGTACTGGGGTCCTATGGCTACACCTTC
>.|TRBV6-5|TRBJ1-1|TRBD1
CASSYTTGEESEAFF
TGTGCCAGCAGCTATACTACAGGGGAGGAGAGTGAAGCTTTCTTT
>few|TRBV18|TRBJ2-2|.
CASSWAQGITGELFF
TGTGCCAGCTCATGGGCACAGGGAATCACCGGGGAGCTGTTTTTT
>.|TRBV11-1|TRBJ1-5|TRBD1
CASSLAGTGNQPQHF
TGTGCCAGCAGCTTAGCCGGGACAGGGAATCAGCCCCAGCATTTT
>.|TRBV19|TRBJ1-3|.
CASSLDTISVAGNTIYF
TGTGCCAGTAGTCTAGACACCATCTCTGTGGCAGGAAACACCATATATTTT
>.|TRBV7-6|TRBJ2-3|.
CASSTFRNTQYF
TGTGCCAGCAGCACATTTCGAAATACGCAGTATTTT
>once|TRBV7-8|TRBJ1-2|.
CASSLGQRHYGYTF
TGTGCCAGCAGCTTAGGGCAGAGACACTATGGCTACACCTTC
>.|TRBV28|TRBJ1-3|.
CASSFSSGNTIYF
TGTGCCAGCAGTTTCAGCTCTGGAAACACCATATATTTT
>once|TRBV27|TRBJ1-2|TRBD1
CASSSPGQVWGYTF
TGTGCCAGCAGTTCCCCGGGACAGGTGTGGGGCTACACCTTC
>few|TRBV7-6|TRBJ1-2|.
CASSPAGNGYTF
TGTGCCAGCAGCCCGGCTGGAAATGGCTACACCTTC
>.|TRBV4-2|TRBJ1-2|TRBD1
CASSQDMGTGSGGYTF
TGTGCCAGCAGCCAAGATATGGGGACAGGGTCGGGTGGCTACACCTTC
>.|TRBV7-9|TRBJ2-7|.
CASSSWGAHEQYF
TGTGCCAGCAGCTCGTGGGGGGCCCACGAGCAGTACTTC
>.|TRBV7-6|TRBJ1-2|.
CASSPGSYGYTF
TGTGCCAGCTCCCCCGGGAGCTATGGCTACACCTTC
>once|TRBV29-1|TRBJ1-2|.
CSVLWSNLHGHGYTF
TGCAGCGTTCTGTGGTCCAACCTTCATGGGCATGGCTACACCTTC
>.|TRBV11-3|TRBJ1-6|.
CASSLDLTSPLHF
TGTGCCAGCAGCTTAGACCTTACTTCACCCCTCCACTTT
>.|TRBV11-3|TRBJ2-3|.
CASSTISTDTQYF
TGTGCCAGCAGCACAATTAGCACAGATACGCAGTATTTT
>.|TRBV14|TRBJ2-5|TRBD2
CASSQELAGWGETQYF
TGTGCCAGCAGCCAAGAACTAGCGGGGTGGGGAGAGACCCAGTACTTC
>.|TRBV11-2|TRBJ2-4|TRBD2
CASSLDWTWTSGSTKNIQYF
TGTGCCAGCAGCTTAGATTGGACCTGGACTAGCGGGAGTACCAAAAACATTCAGTACTTC
>.|TRBV5-1|TRBJ2-5|TRBD2
CASSLRTQLRTSRYQETQYF
TGCGCCAGCAGCTTGAGAACTCAGCTCCGGACTAGCCGGTACCAAGAGACCCAGTACTTC
>once|TRBV19|TRBJ1-2|TRBD1
CASSMAGQDGYTF
TGTGCCAGTAGTATGGCCGGACAGGATGGCTACACCTTC
>.|TRBV27|TRBJ1-1|.
CASSWAMNTEAFF
TGTGCCAGCTCCTGGGCTATGAACACTGAAGCTTTCTTT
>few|TRBV11-2|TRBJ2-3|TRBD2
CASSLYAGGGADTQYF
TGTGCCAGCAGCTTGTATGCGGGAGGGGGTGCAGATACGCAGTATTTT
>.|TRBV9|TRBJ2-3|.
CASSLTWGEFTDTQYF
TGTGCCAGCAGTCTGACTTGGGGGGAATTCACAGATACGCAGTATTTT
>.|TRBV5-6|TRBJ2-7|TRBD2
CASSPGLAGVGSYEQYF
TGTGCCAGCAGCCCGGGACTAGCGGGAGTAGGCTCCTACGAGCAGTACTTC
>.|TRBV7-3|TRBJ2-7|TRBD2
CASSPTLAGGNYEQYF
TGTGCCAGCAGCCCCACTCTAGCGGGAGGAAACTACGAGCAGTACTTC
>.|TRBV29-1|TRBJ2-3|TRBD2
CSVGGLAGGPDTQYF
TGCAGCGTTGGGGGACTAGCGGGAGGCCCGGATACGCAGTATTTT
>.|TRBV19|TRBJ2-1|.
CASSEASQHNEQFF
TGTGCCAGTAGTGAGGCTTCACAGCACAATGAGCAGTTCTTC
>.|TRBV6-1|TRBJ2-3|TRBD2
CASSEVKAGVVHTQYF
TGTGCCAGCAGTGAAGTTAAGGCGGGAGTTGTACATACGCAGTATTTT
>.|TRBV14|TRBJ1-5|TRBD1
CASSRQGNNQPQHF
TGTGCCAGCAGCCGACAGGGGAACAATCAGCCCCAGCATTTT
>.|TRBV7-2|TRBJ2-7|TRBD2
CASSPMAGVFYEQYF
TGTGCCAGCAGCCCGATGGCGGGAGTCTTCTACGAGCAGTACTTC
>.|TRBV9|TRBJ2-1|.
CASGRVNEQFF
TGTGCCAGCGGAAGAGTCAATGAGCAGTTCTTC
>.|TRBV5-1|TRBJ2-1|.
CASSLGGFEQFF
TGCGCCAGCAGCTTGGGGGGTTTTGAGCAGTTCTTC
>.|TRBV10-3|TRBJ1-2|.
CAISEGEWGYTF
TGTGCCATCAGTGAGGGGGAATGGGGCTACACCTTC